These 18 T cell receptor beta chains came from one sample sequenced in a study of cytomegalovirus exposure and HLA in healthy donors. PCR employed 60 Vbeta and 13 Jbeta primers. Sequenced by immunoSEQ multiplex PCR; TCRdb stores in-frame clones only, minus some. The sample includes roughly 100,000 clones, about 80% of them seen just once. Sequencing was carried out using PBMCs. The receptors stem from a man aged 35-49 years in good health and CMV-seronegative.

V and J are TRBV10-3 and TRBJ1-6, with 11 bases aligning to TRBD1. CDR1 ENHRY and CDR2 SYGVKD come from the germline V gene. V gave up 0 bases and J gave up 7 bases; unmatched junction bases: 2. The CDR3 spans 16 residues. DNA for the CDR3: TGTGCCATCAGTGAGTCAGGGACAGGGGGAAATTCACCCCTCCACTTT. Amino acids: CAISESGTGGNSPLHF.

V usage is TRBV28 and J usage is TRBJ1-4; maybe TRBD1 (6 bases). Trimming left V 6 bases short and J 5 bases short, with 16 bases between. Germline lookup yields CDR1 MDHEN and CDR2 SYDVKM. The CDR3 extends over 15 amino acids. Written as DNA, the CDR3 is TGTGCCAGCAGCCGTACAGGGCCAGGCAATGAAAAACTGTTTTTT. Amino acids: CASSRTGPGNEKLFF.

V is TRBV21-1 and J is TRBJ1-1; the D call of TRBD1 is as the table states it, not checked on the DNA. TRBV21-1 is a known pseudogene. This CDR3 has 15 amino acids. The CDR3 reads CAGGTGSTREREAFF. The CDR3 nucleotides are TGTGCCGGGGGGACAGGGTCAACAAGGGAGCGTGAAGCTTTCTTT.

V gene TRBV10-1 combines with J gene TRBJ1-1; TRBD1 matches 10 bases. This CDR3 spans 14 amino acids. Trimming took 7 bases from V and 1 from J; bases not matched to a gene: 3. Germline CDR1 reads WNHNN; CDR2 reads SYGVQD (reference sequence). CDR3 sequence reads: CASTRDRGNTEAFF. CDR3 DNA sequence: TGCGCCAGCACCCGGGACAGGGGGAACACTGAAGCTTTCTTT.

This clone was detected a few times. The CDR3 loop is CASSLGGGTNSPLHF. Here the CDR3 DNA reads TGTGCCAGCAGCTTAGGGGGAGGTACGAATTCACCCCTCCACTTT. The gene calls are TRBV7-3 and TRBJ1-6; tentative D call: TRBD1 (5 bases). The V end was cut by 2 bases, the J end by 7 bases, with 12 bases between. This CDR3 is built from 15 residues. CDR1 and CDR2 from the germline V gene are SGHTA and FQGTGA.

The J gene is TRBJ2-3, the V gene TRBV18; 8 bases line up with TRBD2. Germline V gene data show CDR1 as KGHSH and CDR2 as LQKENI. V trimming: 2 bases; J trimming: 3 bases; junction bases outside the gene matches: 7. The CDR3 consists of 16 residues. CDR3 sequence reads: CASSPILTSETDTQYF. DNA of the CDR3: TGTGCCAGCTCACCAATTCTGACTAGCGAAACAGATACGCAGTATTTT.

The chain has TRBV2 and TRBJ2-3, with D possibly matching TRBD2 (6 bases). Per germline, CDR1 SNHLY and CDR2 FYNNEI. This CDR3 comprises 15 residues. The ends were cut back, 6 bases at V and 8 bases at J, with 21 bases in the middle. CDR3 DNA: TGTGCCAGCAGGACTGGGGGAGGTGCACTTGTTACGCAGTATTTT. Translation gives CASRTGGGALVTQYF.

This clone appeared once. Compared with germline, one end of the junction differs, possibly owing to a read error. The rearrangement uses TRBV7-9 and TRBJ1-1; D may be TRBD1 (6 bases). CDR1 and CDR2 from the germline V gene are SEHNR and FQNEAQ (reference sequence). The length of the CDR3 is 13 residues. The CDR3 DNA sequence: TGTTCCAGCACGGGGACATTGAACACTGAAGCTTTCTTT. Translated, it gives CSSTGTLNTEAFF.

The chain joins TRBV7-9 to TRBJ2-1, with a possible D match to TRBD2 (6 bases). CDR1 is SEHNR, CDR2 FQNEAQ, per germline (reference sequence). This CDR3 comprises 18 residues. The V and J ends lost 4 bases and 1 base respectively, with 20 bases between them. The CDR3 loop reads CASSSRRLGDWSYNEQFF. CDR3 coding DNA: TGTGCCAGCAGCTCACGCCGCTTGGGGGACTGGTCCTACAATGAGCAGTTCTTC.

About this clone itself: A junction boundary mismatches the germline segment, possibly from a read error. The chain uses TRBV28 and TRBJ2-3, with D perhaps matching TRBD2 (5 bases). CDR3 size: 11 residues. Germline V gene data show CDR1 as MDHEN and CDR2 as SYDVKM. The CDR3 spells CATAVVDSFRF. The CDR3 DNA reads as TGTGCCACCGCAGTGGTGGACTCCTTCCGATTC.

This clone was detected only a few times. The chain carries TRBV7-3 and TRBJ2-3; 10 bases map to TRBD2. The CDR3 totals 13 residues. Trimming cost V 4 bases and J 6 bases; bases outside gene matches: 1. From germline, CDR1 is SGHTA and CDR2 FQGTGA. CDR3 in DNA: TGTGCCAGCAGCTCGACTAGCGGGGATACGCAGTATTTT. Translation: CASSSTSGDTQYF. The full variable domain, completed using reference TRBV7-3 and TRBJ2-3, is GAGVSQTPSNKVTEKGKYVELRCDPISGHTALYWYRQSLGQGPEFLIYFQGTGAADDSGLPNDRFFAVRPEGSVSTLKIQRTERGDSAVYLCASSSTSGDTQYFGPGTRLTVL.

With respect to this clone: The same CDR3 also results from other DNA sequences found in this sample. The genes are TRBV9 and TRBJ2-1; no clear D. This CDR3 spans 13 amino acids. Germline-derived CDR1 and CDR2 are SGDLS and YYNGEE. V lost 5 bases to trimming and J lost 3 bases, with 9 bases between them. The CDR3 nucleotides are TGTGCCAGCAGTGGTACGGGCTACAATGAGCAGTTCTTC. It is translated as CASSGTGYNEQFF.

The CDR3 here is CASRDTLSSYNEQFF. DNA for the CDR3: TGTGCCAGCAGAGACACCCTGAGCTCCTACAATGAGCAGTTCTTC. This sequence joins TRBV2 and TRBJ2-1; D is uncertain. This CDR3 is 15 amino acids long. V shed 6 bases and J shed 0 bases, with 12 bases lying between them. Germline V gene sequence: CDR1 SNHLY, CDR2 FYNNEI.

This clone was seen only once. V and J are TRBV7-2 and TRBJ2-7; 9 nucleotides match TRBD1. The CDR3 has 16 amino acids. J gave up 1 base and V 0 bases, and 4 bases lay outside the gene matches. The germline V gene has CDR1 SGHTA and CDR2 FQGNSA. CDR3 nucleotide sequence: TGTGCCAGCAGCTTAGCGACCGGGACAGGGTCCTACGAGCAGTACTTC. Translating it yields CASSLATGTGSYEQYF. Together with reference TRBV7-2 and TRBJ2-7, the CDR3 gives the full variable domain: GAGVSQSPSNKVTEKGKDVELRCDPISGHTALYWYRQSLGQGLEFLIYFQGNSAPDKSGLPSDRFSAERTGGSVSTLTIQRTQQEDSAVYLCASSLATGTGSYEQYFGPGTRLTVT.

CDR3 amino acids: CASSLPGSSNNEQFF. CDR3 sequence (DNA): TGTGCCAGCAGCTTACCGGGATCAAGCAACAATGAGCAGTTCTTC. V is TRBV5-4 and J is TRBJ2-1, with D possibly TRBD2 on 5 matching bases. Trimming removed 2 bases from V and 5 bases from J, with 14 bases in between. Germline-derived CDR1 and CDR2 are SGHNT and YYREEE (reference sequence). The CDR3 extends over 15 amino acids.

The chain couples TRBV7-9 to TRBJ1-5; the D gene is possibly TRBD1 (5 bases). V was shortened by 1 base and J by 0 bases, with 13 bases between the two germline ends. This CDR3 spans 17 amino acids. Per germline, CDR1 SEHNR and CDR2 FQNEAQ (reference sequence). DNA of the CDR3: TGTGCCAGCAGCTTAGTAGGGGCAGCTAATAGCAATCAGCCCCAGCATTTT. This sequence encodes CASSLVGAANSNQPQHF.

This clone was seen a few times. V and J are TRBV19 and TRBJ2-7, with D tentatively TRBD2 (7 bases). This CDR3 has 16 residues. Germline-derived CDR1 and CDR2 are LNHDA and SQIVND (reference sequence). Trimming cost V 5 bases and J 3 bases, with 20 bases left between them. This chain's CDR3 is CASSLRYNREGYEQYF. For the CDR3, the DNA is TGTGCCAGTAGTCTCCGCTATAACAGGGAGGGCTACGAGCAGTACTTC.

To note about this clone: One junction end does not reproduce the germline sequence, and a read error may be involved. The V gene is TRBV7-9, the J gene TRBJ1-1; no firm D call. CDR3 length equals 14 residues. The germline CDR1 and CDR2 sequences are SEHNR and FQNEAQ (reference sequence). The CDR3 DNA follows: TGTGCCAGCAGCTTAAATCCATTGAACAGTGAAGCTTTCTTT. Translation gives CASSLNPLNSEAFF.